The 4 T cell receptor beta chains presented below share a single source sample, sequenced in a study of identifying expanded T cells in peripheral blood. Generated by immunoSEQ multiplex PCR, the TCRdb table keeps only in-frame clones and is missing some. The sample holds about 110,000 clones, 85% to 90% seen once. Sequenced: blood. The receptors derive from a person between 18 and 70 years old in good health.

In nucleotides, the CDR3 is TGTGCCAGCAGAGGAGGACAGGCGAACACTGAAGCTTTCTTT. Amino acid sequence: CASRGGQANTEAFF. The genes are TRBV4-2 and TRBJ1-1; TRBD1 matches at 7 bases. V shed 6 bases, J shed 1 base, and the junction held 5 bases outside the gene matches. The germline V gene has CDR1 LGHNA and CDR2 YNFKEQ. This CDR3 comprises 14 residues.

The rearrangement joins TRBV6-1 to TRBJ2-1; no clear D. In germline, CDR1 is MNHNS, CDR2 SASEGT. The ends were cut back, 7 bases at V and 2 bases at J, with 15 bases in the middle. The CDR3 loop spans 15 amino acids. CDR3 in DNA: TGTGCCAGCAAAGGGCTGGGAAGAGCCTACAATGAGCAGTTCTTC. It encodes CASKGLGRAYNEQFF.

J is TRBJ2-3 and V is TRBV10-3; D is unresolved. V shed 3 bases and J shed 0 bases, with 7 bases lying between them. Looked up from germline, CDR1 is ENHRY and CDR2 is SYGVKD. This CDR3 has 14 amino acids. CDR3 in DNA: TGTGCCATCAGTGATCCAGGTAGCACAGATACGCAGTATTTT. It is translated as CAISDPGSTDTQYF.

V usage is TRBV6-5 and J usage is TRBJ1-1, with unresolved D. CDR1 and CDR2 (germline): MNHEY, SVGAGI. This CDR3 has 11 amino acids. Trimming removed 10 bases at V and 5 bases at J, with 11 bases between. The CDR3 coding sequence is TGTGCCACTCAAAAGAGGACTGAAGCTTTCTTT. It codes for CATQKRTEAFF.